A selection of T cell receptor beta chains follows, all from one sample in a study of identical twins. Using its own MiXCR run on the 5' RACE reads, TCRdb lists one record per CDR3 protein. The sample holds 1.5 million to 2 million distinct CDR3 sequences, roughly 35% seen once. The sequencing input was cord blood. The receptors were gathered from a newborn girl in good health. The CDR3 runs from the conserved cysteine through the conserved F or W. A D gene is named only where the DNA matches it firmly. Only some rows state a clone size, as once, few, many or a class for expanded clones.

D	length	V	J	size	CDR3	DNA
NA	12	TRBV29-1	TRBJ1-4	few	CSVGGVREKLFF	TGCAGCGTTGGCGGGGTTAGGGAAAAACTGTTTTTT
NA	14	TRBV28	TRBJ2-7	NA	CASSLLGQPYEQYF	TGTGCCAGCAGTCTTCTGGGGCAGCCCTACGAGCAGTACTTC
TRBD2	20	TRBV11-2	TRBJ2-3	few	CASSFSFRGGLAGGRDTQYF	TGTGCCAGCAGCTTTTCTTTTCGAGGCGGACTAGCGGGGGGGCGAGATACGCAGTATTTT
NA	15	TRBV5-1	TRBJ2-3	few	CASSLSGLGIDTQYF	TGCGCCAGCAGCTTGTCGGGCCTAGGCATAGATACGCAGTATTTT
NA	15	TRBV12-3/TRBV12-4	TRBJ1-4	NA	CASSSRVASYEKLFF	TGTGCCAGCAGTTCCAGGGTGGCTTCGTATGAAAAACTGTTTTTT
TRBD2	17	TRBV5-1	TRBJ2-3	NA	CASSLAWTSGSTDTQYF	TGCGCCAGCAGCTTGGCATGGACTAGCGGTAGCACAGATACGCAGTATTTT
NA	11	TRBV27	TRBJ2-7	many	CASSLPYEQYF	TGTGCCAGCAGTCTCCCCTACGAGCAGTACTTC
NA	16	TRBV21-1	TRBJ1-5	few	CASSKGGRRGNQPQHF	TGTGCCAGCAGCAAAGGAGGCAGGAGGGGCAATCAGCCCCAGCATTTT
TRBD1	14	TRBV7-9	TRBJ2-7	few	CASSLRDRGNEQYF	TGTGCCAGCAGCCTCCGGGACAGGGGAAACGAGCAGTACTTC
TRBD1	16	TRBV2	TRBJ1-6	NA	CASMTHLTGGNSPLHF	TGTGCCAGCATGACCCACCTGACAGGGGGTAATTCACCCCTCCACTTT
NA	14	TRBV7-2	TRBJ2-1	NA	CASSLRGSCNEQFF	TGTGCCAGCAGCTTACGGGGCTCCTGCAATGAGCAGTTCTTC
NA	13	TRBV10-3	TRBJ2-7	NA	CAIKPGLSREQYF	TGTGCCATCAAGCCGGGATTGTCCAGGGAGCAGTACTTC
TRBD1	15	TRBV12-3/TRBV12-4	TRBJ1-4	few	CASSLGRGGGEKLFF	TGTGCCAGCAGTTTGGGCCGAGGGGGCGGTGAAAAACTGTTTTTT
NA	15	TRBV27	TRBJ1-5	once	CASSLRLGEGQPQHF	TGTGCCAGCAGTTTAAGGTTAGGGGAAGGTCAGCCCCAGCATTTT
NA	16	TRBV4-2	TRBJ2-3	NA	CASSQGGTLSTDTQYF	TGTGCCAGCAGCCAAGGTGGGACACTAAGCACAGATACGCAGTATTTT
NA	13	TRBV7-2	TRBJ2-7	NA	CASSLVRGSRQYF	TGTGCCAGCAGCTTAGTCCGGGGGAGTCGGCAGTACTTC
NA	17	TRBV12-5	TRBJ2-5	few	CASGFTGLHSGEETQYF	TGTGCTAGTGGTTTTACGGGGTTACATTCAGGGGAAGAGACCCAGTACTTC
NA	17	TRBV29-1	TRBJ2-7	many	CSVEILDKAGPAYEQYF	TGCAGCGTTGAAATCTTGGACAAGGCCGGTCCAGCCTACGAGCAGTACTTC
NA	15	TRBV20-1	TRBJ1-6	few	CSAGSQGSYNSPLHF	TGCAGTGCTGGAAGCCAGGGCTCCTATAATTCACCCCTCCACTTT
NA	14	TRBV20-1	TRBJ2-5	NA	CSATGAGSRETQYF	TGCAGCGCGACGGGAGCAGGATCCCGGGAGACCCAGTACTTC
NA	16	TRBV9	TRBJ2-1	few	CASSVKRLAKYNEQFF	TGTGCCAGCAGCGTGAAGCGCTTAGCCAAGTACAATGAGCAGTTCTTC
NA	12	TRBV10-3	TRBJ2-5	few	CAIGGPRETQYF	TGTGCCATCGGCGGGCCAAGGGAGACCCAGTACTTC
NA	19	TRBV28	TRBJ2-5	NA	CASSLMLGVGATSSRTQYF	TGTGCCAGCAGTTTAATGCTTGGGGTTGGCGCCACGTCTTCACGGACCCAGTACTTC
TRBD2	15	TRBV20-1	TRBJ2-1	NA	CSAHRVTSGSYEQFF	TGCAGTGCCCACAGGGTTACTAGCGGGAGCTACGAGCAGTTCTTC
TRBD2	15	TRBV20-1	TRBJ2-2	NA	CSAPPSGGAIGELFF	TGCAGTGCCCCCCCTAGCGGGGGGGCTATCGGGGAGCTGTTTTTT
TRBD2	16	TRBV6-6	TRBJ2-5	NA	CAGSLTSGRVHYEQYF	TGTGCCGGCAGTCTTACTAGCGGGAGGGTACACTATGAGCAGTACTTC
NA	15	TRBV7-9	TRBJ2-7	NA	CASSPDRLTYYEQYF	TGTGCCAGCAGCCCTGACAGGTTGACCTACTACGAGCAGTACTTC
NA	14	TRBV29-1	TRBJ2-3	few	CSGIRRGLTDTQYF	TGCAGTGGAATCCGCAGGGGACTCACAGATACGCAGTATTTT
TRBD1	17	TRBV6-1	TRBJ1-4	many	CASTRQGNRLPNEKLFF	TGTGCCAGCACAAGACAGGGGAACCGCCTACCCAATGAAAAACTGTTTTTT
NA	13	TRBV6-2/TRBV6-3	TRBJ1-6	few	CASKLPTNSPLHF	TGTGCCAGCAAGCTACCGACTAATTCACCCCTCCACTTT
TRBD1	14	TRBV20-1	TRBJ2-7	few	CSARDWAGGYEQYF	TGCAGTGCTAGAGATTGGGCAGGGGGCTACGAGCAGTACTTC
TRBD1	15	TRBV2	TRBJ1-1	NA	CASRTSRTGNTEAFF	TGTGCCAGCAGGACATCCCGGACAGGGAACACTGAAGCTTTCTTT
NA	16	TRBV5-1	TRBJ2-6	NA	CASSLGHLSGANVLTF	TGCGCCAGCAGCTTGGGACATCTCTCTGGGGCCAACGTCCTGACTTTC
NA	15	TRBV27	TRBJ2-1	NA	CASSLRRGPGNEQFF	TGTGCCAGCAGTTTAAGGCGGGGGCCGGGGAATGAGCAGTTCTTC
TRBD1	14	TRBV7-9	TRBJ2-7	NA	CASSWFRDRGEQYF	TGTGCCAGCAGCTGGTTCCGGGACAGGGGCGAGCAGTACTTC
NA	12	TRBV28	TRBJ1-5	NA	CASSFLYQPQHF	TGTGCCAGCAGCTTCCTTTATCAGCCCCAGCATTTT
NA	13	TRBV4-2	TRBJ1-4	few	CASSPVPNEKLFF	TGTGCCAGCAGCCCCGTCCCTAATGAAAAACTGTTTTTT
TRBD2	17	TRBV7-8	TRBJ2-3	few	CASSLVLGSGNTDTQYF	TGTGCCAGCAGCTTAGTTTTGGGTAGCGGGAATACAGATACGCAGTATTTT
NA	15	TRBV18	TRBJ2-1	NA	CASSPPANWVGEQFF	TGTGCCAGCTCACCACCGGCTAATTGGGTAGGGGAGCAGTTCTTC
NA	16	TRBV6-5	TRBJ1-6	NA	CASSYLGRALNSPLHF	TGTGCCAGCAGTTACCTCGGCAGGGCCCTTAATTCACCCCTCCACTTT
TRBD2	22	TRBV4-1	TRBJ2-1	NA	CASSPKGTSGRRMDISYNVQFF	TGCGCCAGCAGCCCCAAAGGGACTAGCGGGAGGAGGATGGACATCTCCTACAATGTGCAGTTCTTC
TRBD2	16	TRBV27	TRBJ2-3	NA	CASSFLIAGVRDTQYF	TGTGCCAGCAGTTTCCTGATAGCGGGGGTAAGAGATACGCAGTATTTT
NA	15	TRBV28	TRBJ2-3	NA	CASSYSPRVTDTQYF	TGTGCCAGCAGTTATTCCCCGAGGGTCACAGATACGCAGTATTTT
TRBD1	14	TRBV20-1	TRBJ1-1	NA	CSARGQGYDTEAFF	TGCAGTGCTAGGGGACAGGGCTACGACACTGAAGCTTTCTTT
TRBD2	14	TRBV28	TRBJ2-7	few	CASSLAGGGSEQYF	TGTGCCAGCAGTTTGGCGGGAGGGGGCAGCGAGCAGTACTTC
TRBD2	19	TRBV20-1	TRBJ2-1	NA	CSARDSGPLSGGSYNEQFF	TGCAGTGCTAGAGATTCGGGCCCCCTAAGCGGGGGATCCTACAATGAGCAGTTCTTC
NA	15	TRBV20-1	TRBJ2-5	once	CSAITEGLLAGEQYF	TGCAGTGCTATAACGGAGGGCCTGCTGGCTGGTGAGCAGTACTTC
TRBD2	15	TRBV6-1	TRBJ2-2	NA	CASSRNSGGTGELFF	TGTGCCAGCAGTAGGAATAGCGGGGGGACCGGGGAGCTGTTTTTT
TRBD2	16	TRBV20-1	TRBJ2-1	NA	CSALKAGVGSYNEQFF	TGCAGTGCACTCAAGGCGGGGGTGGGATCCTACAATGAGCAGTTCTTC
TRBD1	14	TRBV7-9	TRBJ1-5	many	CASSLQGRNQPQHF	TGTGCCAGCAGTTTACAGGGGCGCAATCAGCCCCAGCATTTT
NA	12	TRBV2	TRBJ1-2	NA	CASRPDTTGYTF	TGTGCCAGCAGACCCGACACAACGGGCTACACCTTC
TRBD1	16	TRBV5-6	TRBJ1-5	NA	CASTQEQDRVNQPQHF	TGTGCCAGCACCCAGGAGCAGGACAGGGTCAATCAGCCCCAGCATTTT
TRBD1	15	TRBV6-2/TRBV6-3	TRBJ2-3	few	CASRPTGVGTDTQYF	TGTGCCAGCAGACCAACAGGGGTGGGTACAGATACGCAGTATTTT
NA	13	TRBV12-3/TRBV12-4	TRBJ1-6	NA	CASSDSQNSPLHF	TGTGCCAGCAGTGACAGCCAAAATTCACCCCTCCACTTT
NA	14	TRBV6-1	TRBJ2-3	few	CASTAVADTDTQYF	TGTGCCAGCACCGCGGTAGCGGACACAGATACGCAGTATTTT